The clone carrying this T cell receptor beta chain was counted only a few times. These data belong to a study of blood T cell repertoires in COVID-19. Looking at the study overall: Spain, Italy and the United States supplied samples that represented acute and convalescent COVID-19. Nucleic acid was either cDNA or gDNA, and it came from T cells, B-cell-depleted T cells, or PBMCs.

CDR1 is LGHDT and CDR2 is YNNKEL in the germline V gene (reference sequence). CDR3 size: 15 residues. With 5 bases removed from V and 7 bases from J, the gap between germline ends came to 18 bases. In the source study's methods: Estimation of nucleated cell counts relied on the amplification of reference gene primers. Generated by immunoSEQ multiplex PCR, the TCRdb table keeps only in-frame clones and is missing some. The V and J calls and clone size are taken from that table; D and trimming were inferred from the DNA. Counted here are some 150,000 clones, 60% to 85% occurring once; the ten biggest clones make up roughly 8.6%.

The clonotype comes from a man in his fifties with active or convalescent COVID-19. This rearrangement joins TRBV3-1 (or the pseudogene TRBV3-2) to TRBJ2-1, with D maybe TRBD2 (5 bases). Specimen: peripheral blood. Written as DNA, the CDR3 is TGTGCCAGCAGCGAAACAGCGGAAGCCCTGAATGAGCAGTTCTTC. Its translation: CASSETAEALNEQFF.